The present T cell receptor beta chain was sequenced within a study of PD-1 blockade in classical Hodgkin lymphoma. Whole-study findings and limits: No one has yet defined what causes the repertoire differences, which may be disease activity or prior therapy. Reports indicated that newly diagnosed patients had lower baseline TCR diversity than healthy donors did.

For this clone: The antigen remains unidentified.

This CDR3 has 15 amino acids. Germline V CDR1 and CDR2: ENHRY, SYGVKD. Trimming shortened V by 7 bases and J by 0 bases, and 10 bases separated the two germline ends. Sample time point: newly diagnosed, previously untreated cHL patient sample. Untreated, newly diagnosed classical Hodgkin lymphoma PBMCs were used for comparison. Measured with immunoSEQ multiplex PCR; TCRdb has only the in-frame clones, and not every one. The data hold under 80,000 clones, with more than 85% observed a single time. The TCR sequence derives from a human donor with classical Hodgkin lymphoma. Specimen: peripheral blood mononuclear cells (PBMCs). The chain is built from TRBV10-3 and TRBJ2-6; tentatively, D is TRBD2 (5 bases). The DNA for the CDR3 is TGTGCCATCACGGACGGACTCTCTGGGGCCAACGTCCTGACTTTC. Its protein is CAITDGLSGANVLTF.